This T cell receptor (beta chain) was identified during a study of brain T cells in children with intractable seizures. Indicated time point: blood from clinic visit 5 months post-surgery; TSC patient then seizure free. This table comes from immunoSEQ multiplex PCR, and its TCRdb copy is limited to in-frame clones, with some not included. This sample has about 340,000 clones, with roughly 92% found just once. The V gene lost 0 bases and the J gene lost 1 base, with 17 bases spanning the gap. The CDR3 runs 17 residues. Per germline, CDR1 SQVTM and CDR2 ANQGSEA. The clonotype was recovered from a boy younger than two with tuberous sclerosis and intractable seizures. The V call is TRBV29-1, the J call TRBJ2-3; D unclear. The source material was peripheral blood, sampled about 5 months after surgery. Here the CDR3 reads CSVEDRVDSIRTDTQYF. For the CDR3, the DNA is TGCAGCGTTGAAGATCGAGTTGATTCTATACGCACAGATACGCAGTATTTT.